This TCR beta chain was documented in a study of blood T cell repertoires in COVID-19. This clone was counted between two and nine times. Measured with immunoSEQ multiplex PCR; TCRdb has only the in-frame clones, and not every one. The table has over 90,000 clones, 81% seen once; the top ten hold 25%. Germline V gives CDR1 SGHNT, CDR2 YYREEE (reference sequence). The CDR3 totals 14 residues. V was cut by 1 base and J by 7 bases, with 14 bases left in between. V gene TRBV5-4 combines with J gene TRBJ1-1, with D perhaps matching TRBD1 (5 bases). Sequencing input: peripheral blood. This TCR was recovered from an elderly man with active or convalescent COVID-19. In nucleotides, the CDR3 is TGTGCCAGCAGCTTGACGGGGGAACGGATTGAAGCTTTCTTT. It codes for CASSLTGERIEAFF.